The clone carrying this T cell receptor (beta chain) was observed at least ten times. The study amplified TCR beta CDR3 regions using RNA transcripts. HTBI primers served in a first-round RT-PCR, which a second-round multiplex PCR followed. TCRdb ran MiXCR on the multiplex PCR reads and lists one entry per CDR3 protein. The sample consists of over a million distinct CDR3 sequences, 35% to 40% of them appearing once. The CDR3 has 16 amino acids. Germline trimming cut 4 bases from V and 1 base from J; bases unmatched to any gene: 10. Germline V lookup: CDR1 SEHNR, CDR2 FQNEAQ (reference sequence). Patients in the hyperthyroidism group, adults aged 18 to 65, were newly diagnosed, under 2 months' duration. This sample was taken from a study of Graves' ophthalmopathy and Graves' hyperthyroidism.

The chain employs TRBV7-9 and TRBJ2-7, with TRBD1 identical over 7 bases. The sequenced sample was peripheral blood or thyroid tissue (not recorded which). This clonotype was obtained from an adult man with Graves' hyperthyroidism. This CDR3 reads CASSSEQTGFSYEQYF. CDR3 in DNA: TGTGCCAGCAGCTCCGAACAGACAGGGTTTTCCTACGAGCAGTACTTC. Full variable domain (remainder filled in from reference TRBV7-9 and TRBJ2-7): DTGVSQNPRHKITKRGQNVTFRCDPISEHNRLYWYRQTLGQGPEFLTYFQNEAQLEKSRLLSDRFSAERPKGSFSTLEIQRTEQGDSAMYLCASSSEQTGFSYEQYFGPGTRLTVT.